This TCR beta chain was recovered during a study of blood T cell repertoires in COVID-19. Germline values: CDR1 MGHRA, CDR2 YSYEKL. The CDR3 is 14 residues long. The V segment lost 1 base and the J segment 11 bases; nucleotides outside the gene matches: 7. This clone was seen only a few times. The table came from immunoSEQ multiplex PCR; TCRdb's copy has only in-frame clones and leaves some out. The sample shows some 11,000 clones, 82% of them seen only once. The specimen was peripheral blood. The TCR was taken from a woman aged 60-75 years with acute or convalescent COVID-19. V gene TRBV4-1 combines with J gene TRBJ1-4, with 7 bases fitting TRBD1. The CDR3 nucleotides are TGCGCCAGCAGCCAAGTGGACAGGCGTGTGAAACTGTTTTTT. This translates into CASSQVDRRVKLFF.